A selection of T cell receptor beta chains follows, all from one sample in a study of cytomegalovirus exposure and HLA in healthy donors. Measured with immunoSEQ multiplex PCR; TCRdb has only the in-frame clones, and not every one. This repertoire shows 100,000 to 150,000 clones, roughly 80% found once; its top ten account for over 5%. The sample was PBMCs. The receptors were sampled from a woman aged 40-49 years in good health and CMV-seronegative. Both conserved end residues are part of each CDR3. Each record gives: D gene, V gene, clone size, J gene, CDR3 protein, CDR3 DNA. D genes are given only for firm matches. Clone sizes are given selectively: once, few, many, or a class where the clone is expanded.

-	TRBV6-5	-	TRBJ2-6	CASSRKAGANGLTF	TGTGCCAGCAGTAGGAAGGCTGGGGCCAACGGCCTGACTTTC
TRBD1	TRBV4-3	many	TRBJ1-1	CASSQALDRTGYTEAFF	TGCGCCAGCAGCCAAGCCTTAGATAGGACAGGGTACACTGAAGCTTTCTTT
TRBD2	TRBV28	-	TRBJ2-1	CASSVLGLAGPYNEQFF	TGTGCCAGCAGTGTCCTCGGACTAGCGGGACCCTACAATGAGCAGTTCTTC
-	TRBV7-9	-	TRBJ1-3	CASSPTSGPGNTIYF	TGTGCCAGCAGCCCAACTTCAGGGCCTGGAAACACCATATATTTT
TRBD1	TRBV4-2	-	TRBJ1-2	CASSPWDSYGYTF	TGTGCCAGCAGCCCGTGGGACAGCTATGGCTACACCTTC
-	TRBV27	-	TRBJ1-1	CASSLYPGITEAFF	TGTGCCAGCAGTTTATATCCAGGGATCACTGAAGCTTTCTTT
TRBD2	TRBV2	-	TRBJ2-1	CASSVTSGSIVRWNEQFF	TGTGCCAGCAGTGTGACTAGCGGGAGTATAGTACGTTGGAATGAGCAGTTCTTC
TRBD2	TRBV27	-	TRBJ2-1	CASSWASGSHEQFF	TGTGCCAGCAGTTGGGCTAGCGGGAGTCATGAGCAGTTCTTC
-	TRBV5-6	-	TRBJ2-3	CASSLTAGRTDTQYF	TGTGCCAGCAGCTTAACGGCGGGAAGGACAGATACGCAGTATTTT
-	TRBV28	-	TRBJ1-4	CASSPARVINEKLFF	TGTGCCAGCAGCCCCGCGCGGGTAATTAATGAAAAACTGTTTTTT
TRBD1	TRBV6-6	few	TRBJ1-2	CASSQTGGVYGYTF	TGTGCCAGCAGCCAAACAGGGGGCGTCTATGGCTACACCTTC
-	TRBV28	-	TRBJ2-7	CASSPGGSGSYEQYF	TGTGCCAGCAGTCCCGGGGGTAGCGGATCCTACGAGCAGTACTTC
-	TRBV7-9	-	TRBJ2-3	CASSLGLGASTDTQYF	TGTGCCAGCAGCTTGGGTTTGGGGGCTAGCACAGATACGCAGTATTTT
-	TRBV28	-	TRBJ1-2	CASSLGGPHYGYTF	TGTGCCAGCAGTCTGGGGGGTCCCCACTATGGCTACACCTTC
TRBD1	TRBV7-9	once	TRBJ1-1	CSSSLVTGGRNTEAFF	TGTTCCAGCAGCTTAGTTACAGGGGGCAGGAACACTGAAGCTTTCTTT
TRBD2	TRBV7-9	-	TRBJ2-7	CASSLTSGGGEQYF	TGTGCCAGCAGCTTGACTAGCGGTGGCGGCGAGCAGTACTTC
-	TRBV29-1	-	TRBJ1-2	CSVVTTVVGYTF	TGCAGCGTGGTTACGACAGTGGTGGGCTACACCTTC
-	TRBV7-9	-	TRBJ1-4	CASSRRDTRYEKLFF	TGTGCCAGCAGCCGCCGGGACACCCGATATGAAAAACTGTTTTTT
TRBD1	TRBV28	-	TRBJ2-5	CASRTGRETQYF	TGTGCCAGCCGGACAGGGAGAGAGACCCAGTACTTC
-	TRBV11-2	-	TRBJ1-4	CASSRGVGYNEKLFF	TGTGCCAGCAGCCGAGGTGTCGGATACAATGAAAAACTGTTTTTT
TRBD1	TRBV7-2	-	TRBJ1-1	CATEPLGQHTEAFF	TGTGCCACCGAACCCCTGGGACAGCACACTGAAGCTTTCTTT
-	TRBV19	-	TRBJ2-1	CASSIGVGGYNEQFF	TGTGCCAGTAGTATAGGGGTTGGGGGGTACAATGAGCAGTTCTTC
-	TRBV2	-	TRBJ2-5	CASSEASDQETQYF	TGTGCCAGCAGTGAAGCTAGCGACCAAGAGACCCAGTACTTC
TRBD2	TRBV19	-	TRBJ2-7	CASSPLAGDEQYF	TGTGCCAGTAGTCCTCTAGCGGGAGACGAGCAGTACTTC
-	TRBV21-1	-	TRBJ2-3	CASTQFEGRGLDTDTQYF	TGTGCCAGCACCCAGTTCGAGGGCAGGGGGCTCGACACAGATACGCAGTATTTT
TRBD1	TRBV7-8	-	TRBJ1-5	CASSLQGALGNQPQHF	TGTGCCAGCAGCTTACAGGGGGCGCTAGGCAATCAGCCCCAGCATTTT
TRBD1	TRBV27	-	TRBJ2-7	CASSGTGGGYEQYF	TGTGCCAGCAGTGGGACAGGGGGCGGTTACGAGCAGTACTTC
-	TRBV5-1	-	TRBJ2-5	CASTPRGLGETQYF	TGCGCCAGCACGCCCAGGGGTCTGGGGGAGACCCAGTACTTC
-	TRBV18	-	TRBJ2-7	CASSSNLALSYEQYF	TGTGCCAGCTCCTCCAACCTAGCGCTATCCTACGAGCAGTACTTC
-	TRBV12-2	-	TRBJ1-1	CASRSEADSVGDTEAFF	TGTGCAAGTCGCTCAGAAGCCGACAGTGTTGGAGACACTGAAGCTTTCTTT
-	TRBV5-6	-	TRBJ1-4	CASSLWSRGINKKLFF	TGTGCCAGCAGCTTGTGGAGCCGGGGGATCAATAAAAAACTGTTTTTT
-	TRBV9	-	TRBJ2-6	CASSVDPTASGANGLTF	TGTGCCAGCAGCGTAGATCCGACGGCGTCTGGGGCCAACGGCCTGACTTTC